What follows describes a single T cell receptor beta chain. Antigen: not known. This entry belongs to a study of T cells in Graves' hyperthyroidism and ophthalmopathy. Study-wide findings and caveats: Ophthalmopathy prediction by the model preceded onset by a median 6.5 months.

Investigators excluded patients with uncontrolled infection, other autoimmune disease, pregnancy or lactation. RNA transcripts gave rise to amplified TCR beta CDR3 regions. The primer set for the first-round RT-PCR of the TCR CDR3 was HTBI. MiXCR, run by TCRdb on the multiplex PCR reads, gives a single entry per CDR3 protein. The data contain almost 600,000 distinct CDR3 sequences, about 43% of them singletons. This CDR3 is built from 12 residues. V lost 3 bases and J 12 bases, leaving 17 bases between the germline ends. Per the germline V gene, CDR1 is SQVTM and CDR2 is ANQGSEA. The TCR comes from a woman aged 18-29 years with Graves' hyperthyroidism. What was sequenced was peripheral blood or thyroid tissue (not recorded which). V usage is TRBV29-1 and J usage is TRBJ1-2; no reliable D call. DNA for the CDR3: TGCAGCGTTGATCAGACGGCCTCTGGAAACACCTTC. It encodes CSVDQTASGNTF.